This T cell receptor (beta chain) was captured by sequencing in a study of T cell changes during pregnancy in multiple sclerosis. The germline V gene encodes CDR1 MDHEN and CDR2 SYDVKM. Trimming took off 6 bases at V and 4 bases at J, with 12 bases between the two ends. This CDR3 is 13 amino acids long. The data were produced by immunoSEQ multiplex PCR, yet TCRdb's version contains in-frame clones alone and is incomplete. This table has about 44,000 clones, roughly 92% appearing once. V is TRBV28 and J is TRBJ1-1; D is undetermined. The starting material was CD4+ T cells from peripheral blood mononuclear cells, obtained in the first trimester of pregnancy. The receptor was derived from a female donor with multiple sclerosis, enrolled in a pregnancy study. The CDR3: CASRDSGGTEAFF. In DNA, the CDR3 is TGTGCCAGCAGAGACTCCGGAGGCACTGAAGCTTTCTTT.